What follows is one T cell receptor beta chain and its context. These data come from a study of blood T cell repertoires in COVID-19. Study background: COVID-19 samples, acute and convalescent, were from the United States, Italy and Spain. Sample material is recorded as cDNA or gDNA derived from T cells, B-cell-depleted T cells, or PBMCs.

Original analysis: Amplification from reference gene primers served as the basis for estimated nucleated cell counts. Profiling relied on immunoSEQ multiplex PCR, and the TCRdb table lists in-frame clones only, not all of them. V and J calls and clone size are those listed in that table; D and trimming were worked out from the DNA. The data contain about 150,000 clones, 80% to 90% of them singletons. Germline CDR1 reads KGHSH; CDR2 reads LQKENI. This CDR3 is built from 14 residues. V shed 3 bases, J shed 4 bases, and the junction held 3 bases outside the gene matches. This sequence originates from a woman aged 45-60 years with active or convalescent COVID-19. V and J are TRBV18 and TRBJ2-4; 7 bases match TRBD1. Sequencing was carried out using peripheral blood. CDR3 region: CASSPGTEKNIQYF. The CDR3 DNA is TGTGCCAGCTCACCGGGGACAGAGAAAAACATTCAGTACTTC. The entire variable domain, with the rest obtained from reference TRBV18 and TRBJ2-4, is as follows: NAGVMQNPRHLVRRRGQEARLRCSPMKGHSHVYWYRQLPEEGLKFMVYLQKENIIDESGMPKERFSAEFPKEGPSILRIQQVVRGDSAAYFCASSPGTEKNIQYFGAGTRLSVL.